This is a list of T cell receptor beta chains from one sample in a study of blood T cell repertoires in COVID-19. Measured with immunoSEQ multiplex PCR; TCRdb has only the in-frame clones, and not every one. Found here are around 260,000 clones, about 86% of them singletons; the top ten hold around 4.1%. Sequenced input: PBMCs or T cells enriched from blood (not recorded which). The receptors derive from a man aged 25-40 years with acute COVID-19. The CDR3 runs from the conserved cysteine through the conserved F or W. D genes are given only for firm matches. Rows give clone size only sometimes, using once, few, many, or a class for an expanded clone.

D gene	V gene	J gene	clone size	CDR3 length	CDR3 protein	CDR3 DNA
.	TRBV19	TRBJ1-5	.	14	CASTDRNGNQPQHF	TGTGCCAGTACCGACAGGAACGGCAATCAGCCCCAGCATTTT
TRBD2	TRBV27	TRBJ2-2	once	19	CASRSHGLAGGRDTGELFF	TGTGCCAGCAGATCCCACGGACTAGCGGGGGGGCGGGACACCGGGGAGCTGTTTTTT
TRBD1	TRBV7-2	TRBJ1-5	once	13	CASTDRGGQPQHF	TGTGCCAGCACCGACAGGGGAGGGCAGCCCCAGCATTTT
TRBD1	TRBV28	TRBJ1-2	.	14	CASSHGQGNYGYTF	TGTGCCAGCAGCCATGGACAGGGTAACTATGGCTACACCTTC
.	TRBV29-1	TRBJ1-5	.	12	CSAGGRNQPQHF	TGCAGCGCCGGGGGTCGAAATCAGCCCCAGCATTTT
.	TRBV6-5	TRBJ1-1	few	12	CAGATSLLGAFF	TGTGCCGGAGCCACCTCTCTCCTCGGAGCTTTCTTT
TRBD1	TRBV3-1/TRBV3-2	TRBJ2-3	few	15	CASSPRTGIKDTQYF	TGTGCCAGCAGCCCGCGGACAGGAATAAAAGATACGCAGTATTTT
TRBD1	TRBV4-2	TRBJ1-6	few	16	CASSQATGTGVAPLHF	TGTGCCAGCAGCCAAGCCACCGGGACAGGGGTTGCGCCCCTCCACTTT
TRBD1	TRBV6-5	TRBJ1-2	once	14	CASRLPGQGSFYTF	TGTGCCAGCAGACTACCGGGACAGGGATCTTTCTACACCTTC
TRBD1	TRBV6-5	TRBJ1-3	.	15	CASRPGGGSGNTIYF	TGTGCCAGCCGACCAGGGGGTGGCTCTGGAAACACCATATATTTT
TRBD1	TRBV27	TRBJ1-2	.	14	CASRRTGANYGYTF	TGTGCCAGCAGGCGGACAGGAGCTAACTATGGCTACACCTTC
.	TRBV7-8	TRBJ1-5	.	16	CASSLAADYSNQPQHF	TGTGCCAGCAGCTTAGCAGCAGACTATAGCAATCAGCCCCAGCATTTT
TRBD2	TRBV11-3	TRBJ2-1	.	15	CASSFTLAGVNEQFF	TGTGCCAGCAGCTTTACTCTAGCGGGAGTCAATGAGCAGTTCTTC
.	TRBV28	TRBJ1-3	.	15	CASSAPRGLGNTIYF	TGTGCCAGCAGTGCTCCGCGGGGGCTCGGAAACACCATATATTTT
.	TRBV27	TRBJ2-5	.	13	CASSSLYQETQYF	TGTGCCAGCAGTTCCTTGTACCAAGAGACCCAGTACTTC
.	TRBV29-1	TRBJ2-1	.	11	CSASTSFEQFF	TGCAGCGCCTCGACATCGTTTGAGCAGTTCTTC